This T cell receptor (beta chain) was recovered during a study of shared clonotypes between healthy human individuals. Study-level points and caveats: In having few donors, the study represented limited genetic and exposure-history diversity. A generally larger estimated richness was seen in naive subsets than in memory subsets.

The CDR3 runs to 14 residues. V was pared by 2 bases and J by 8 bases, with 4 bases of the junction left unmatched. The germline CDR1 and CDR2 sequences are SGHVS and FNYEAQ. Here immunoSEQ multiplex PCR was the method, and the copy in TCRdb shows in-frame clones only, minus some. The table includes about 870,000 clones, 80% to 95% detected once. Concerning this clone: The antigen remains undetermined.

Selected positively for CCR7 and CD45RO-negative, naive CD8 cells excluded terminally differentiated effector memory CD45RA+ cells. Sequences were obtained from naive CD8+ T cells sorted from blood. The sequence was collected from a young man in good health. The V and J genes are TRBV7-6 and TRBJ2-1; 9 positions match TRBD2. CDR3 amino acids: CASSLRREGHEQFF. The CDR3 region has the DNA TGTGCCAGCAGCTTACGGCGGGAGGGGCATGAGCAGTTCTTC.